One and the same sample provided the 32 T cell receptor beta chains below, sequenced in a study of cytomegalovirus exposure and HLA in healthy donors. The PCR employed 60 Vbeta primers together with 13 Jbeta primers. Data came from immunoSEQ multiplex PCR; TCRdb stores just in-frame clones and leaves some out. The table includes 120,000 to 150,000 clones, approximately 78% detected once. The sample taken for sequencing was PBMCs. Receptors originate from a man aged 18-30 years in good health and CMV-seropositive.

This clone was seen more than once but under ten times. This chain uses TRBV29-1 with TRBJ2-5; the match to TRBD2 covers 7 bases. Germline CDR1 SQVTM, CDR2 ANQGSEA. Germline trimming cut 3 bases from V and 4 bases from J; bases unmatched to any gene: 8. The CDR3 covers 14 residues. CDR3 sequence reads: CSVEGWGEGETQYF. CDR3 bases: TGCAGCGTTGAGGGTTGGGGGGAGGGAGAGACCCAGTACTTC.

This clone appeared a few times. This chain joins TRBV5-1 and TRBJ1-4; D perhaps matches TRBD1 (5 bases). The germline CDR1 and CDR2 sequences are SGHRS and YFSETQ. The V gene lost 4 bases and the J gene lost 5 bases, with 15 bases spanning the gap. The CDR3 sequence is 15 residues long. CDR3 loop: CASSKTGRENEKLFF. The DNA for the CDR3 is TGCGCCAGCAGCAAGACGGGACGGGAGAATGAAAAACTGTTTTTT.

V gene TRBV7-2 combines with J gene TRBJ2-7; D may be TRBD2 (5 bases). V shed 1 base and J shed 3 bases, with 13 bases lying between them. CDR3 length: 15 amino acids. In germline, CDR1 is SGHTA, CDR2 FQGNSA. The CDR3 sequence is CASSLGLNADYEQYF. CDR3 nucleotides: TGTGCCAGCAGCTTAGGACTAAACGCGGACTACGAGCAGTACTTC.

This chain links TRBV11-3 with TRBJ2-7; 7 positions agree with TRBD2. With 5 bases clipped from V and 0 bases from J, the junction kept 7 bases outside the gene matches. This CDR3 is 15 amino acids long. Per the germline V gene, CDR1 is SGHNT and CDR2 is YENEEA. Here the CDR3 DNA reads TGTGCCAGCAGCAAAAGGGGCGGGAGCTCCTACGAGCAGTACTTC. This gives the protein CASSKRGGSSYEQYF.

This clone was detected only a few times. The J gene is TRBJ1-5, the V gene TRBV28, with 7 bases lining up with TRBD1. Germline V gene lookup returns CDR1 MDHEN and CDR2 SYDVKM. The CDR3 sequence is 13 residues long. The CDR3 sequence is CATEGANSQPQHF. CDR3 nucleotide sequence: TGTGCTACCGAGGGGGCAAACAGCCAGCCCCAGCATTTT.

V and J are TRBV19 and TRBJ1-1; D unclear. The germline V gene has CDR1 LNHDA and CDR2 SQIVND (reference sequence). V lost 2 bases and J 7 bases, leaving 11 bases between the germline ends. This CDR3 comprises 13 residues. CDR3 residues: CASSIRLEGEAFF. The CDR3 bases are TGTGCCAGTAGTATACGGCTGGAGGGTGAAGCTTTCTTT.

This clone was seen only a few times. The chain is built from TRBV5-1 and TRBJ2-3; perhaps TRBD2 as D (5 bases). This CDR3 spans 15 amino acids. V gave up 1 base and J gave up 4 bases, with 13 bases separating them. Germline CDR1 is SGHRS and CDR2 is YFSETQ. The CDR3 region has the DNA TGCGCCAGCAGCTTGAACTCACTAGAATCAGATACGCAGTATTTT. This codes for CASSLNSLESDTQYF.

The count of this clone is one. V is TRBV18 and J is TRBJ2-7, with 9 bases fitting TRBD1. The CDR3 is 14 amino acids. V lost 4 bases and J lost 3; bases outside the gene matches: 4. Germline V gene lookup returns CDR1 KGHSH and CDR2 LQKENI. The CDR3 sequence: CASSQGQGSYEQYF. CDR3 in DNA: TGTGCCAGCTCACAGGGACAGGGTAGCTACGAGCAGTACTTC.

This clone appeared once. CDR3 sequence reads: CASSWGGQGPSPLHF. The DNA for the CDR3 is TGTGCCAGCAGCTGGGGGGGGCAGGGACCTTCACCCCTCCACTTT. V and J are TRBV5-4 and TRBJ1-6, with D perhaps TRBD1 (6 bases). V was shortened by 3 bases and J by 9 bases, with 16 bases between the two germline ends. The germline V gene encodes CDR1 SGHNT and CDR2 YYREEE (reference sequence). The CDR3 consists of 15 residues.

The chain is built from TRBV19 and TRBJ1-2; D unresolved. The V gene's germline CDR1 is LNHDA and CDR2 SQIVND (reference sequence). Trimming pared 1 base from V and 3 bases from J, leaving 12 bases between. The CDR3 totals 15 residues. Written as DNA, the CDR3 is TGTGCCAGTAGTATAGCACTGGTCAACTACTATGGCTACACCTTC. It specifies CASSIALVNYYGYTF. Supplemented by reference TRBV19 and TRBJ1-2, the full variable domain reads DGGITQSPKYLFRKEGQNVTLSCEQNLNHDAMYWYRQDPGQGLRLIYYSQIVNDFQKGDIAEGYSVSREKKESFPLTVTSAQKNPTAFYLCASSIALVNYYGYTFGSGTRLTVV.

The chain combines TRBV6-5 with TRBJ2-2; weak D call: TRBD2 (5 bases). The germline V gene has CDR1 MNHEY and CDR2 SVGAGI. V was trimmed by 2 bases and J by 2 bases, leaving 12 bases between them. There are 16 residues in the CDR3. The DNA for the CDR3 is TGTGCCAGCAGTTACGGGGTGACTATAAACACCGGGGAGCTGTTTTTT. Translation gives CASSYGVTINTGELFF.

The chain employs TRBV13 and TRBJ2-5, with D possibly TRBD2 on 5 matching bases. The V gene's germline CDR1 is PRHDT and CDR2 FYEKMQ (reference sequence). There are 14 residues in the CDR3. The V end was cut by 2 bases, the J end by 2 bases, with 9 bases between. For the CDR3, the DNA is TGTGCCAGCAGCTTAAGGTGGGAGCAAGAGACCCAGTACTTC. Translation: CASSLRWEQETQYF.

This clone showed up just a few times. V usage is TRBV7-8 and J usage is TRBJ2-7; tentatively, D is TRBD1 (7 bases). The germline V and J ends were trimmed by 3 bases and 3 bases, with 12 bases remaining between them. The germline gives CDR1 SGHVS, CDR2 FQNEAQ. This CDR3 comprises 14 residues. CDR3 region: CASSLRGQFYEQYF. In DNA form, the CDR3 reads TGTGCCAGCAGCTTGCGGGGACAGTTCTACGAGCAGTACTTC.

The chain links TRBV21-1 to TRBJ2-7; the table's D gene call, TRBD2, was not cross checked with the DNA. TRBV21-1 is recorded as a pseudogene. The CDR3 runs to 14 residues. The CDR3 DNA sequence: TGTGCCAGCAGCAAAGCGGGGGAGGGCCACGAGCAGTACTTC. Amino acids: CASSKAGEGHEQYF.

The chain recombines TRBV28 with TRBJ1-1, with TRBD1 identical over 8 bases. Germline assignment: CDR1 MDHEN and CDR2 SYDVKM. J gave up 7 bases and V 4 bases, and 5 bases lay outside the gene matches. The CDR3 runs 13 residues. CDR3: CASSYKDRDEAFF. For the CDR3, the DNA is TGTGCCAGCAGTTACAAGGACAGGGATGAAGCTTTCTTT.

The rearrangement joins TRBV28 to TRBJ1-5; D might be TRBD1 (6 bases). Germline loops: CDR1 MDHEN, CDR2 SYDVKM. There are 17 residues in the CDR3. Trimming shortened V by 4 bases and J by 5 bases, and 21 bases separated the two germline ends. CDR3 residues: CASSSLALQGGYQPQHF. Here the CDR3 DNA reads TGTGCCAGCAGTTCCCTGGCGTTACAGGGCGGTTATCAGCCCCAGCATTTT.

V usage is TRBV28 and J usage is TRBJ2-7; unclear D gene. From germline, CDR1 is MDHEN and CDR2 SYDVKM. The CDR3 is made up of 11 amino acids. The ends were cut back, 1 base at V and 6 bases at J, with 4 bases in the middle. The CDR3 loop is CASSLSLEQYF. The CDR3 coding sequence is TGTGCCAGCAGTTTATCTCTCGAGCAGTACTTC. Complete variable domain (other parts from reference TRBV28 and TRBJ2-7): DVKVTQSSRYLVKRTGEKVFLECVQDMDHENMFWYRQDPGLGLRLIYFSYDVKMKEKGDIPEGYSVSREKKERFSLILESASTNQTSMYLCASSLSLEQYFGPGTRLTVT.

This rearrangement joins TRBV18 to TRBJ1-4; a possible D gene is TRBD1 (6 bases). The V gene's germline CDR1 is KGHSH and CDR2 LQKENI. V was cut by 3 bases and J by 10 bases, with 21 bases left in between. The CDR3 has 16 amino acids. The chain's CDR3 is CASSPPEGGVGGKLFF. The DNA of the CDR3 is TGTGCCAGCTCACCTCCTGAAGGGGGTGTCGGAGGAAAACTGTTTTTT.

The CDR3 bases are TGTGCCAGCAGCTCGGGCTGGACAGGGGTGGAGAACACCATATATTTT. It translates to CASSSGWTGVENTIYF. The chain links TRBV7-9 to TRBJ1-3; 9 bases line up with TRBD1. This CDR3 has 16 residues. J was trimmed by 7 bases and V by 4 bases; bases with no gene match: 11. The germline V gene has CDR1 SEHNR and CDR2 FQNEAQ (reference sequence).

Points on this clone: An end of the junction does not agree with germline; a read error may underlie this. The gene calls are TRBV7-7 and TRBJ2-5, with D unclear. The DNA end favors TRBJ2-7, so the J call may be wrong. This CDR3 spans 14 amino acids. CDR1 is SSHAT, CDR2 FNYEAQ, per germline (reference sequence). The DNA of the CDR3 is TGTGCTAGCAGCTTAGCTGGGCAGTCCTACGAGCAGTACTTC. Its protein product is CASSLAGQSYEQYF.

The CDR3 bases are TGTGCCAGCAGCCAAGTGGAGGGGGCAGGTGAAAAACTGTTTTTT. Translated, it gives CASSQVEGAGEKLFF. The J gene is TRBJ1-4, the V gene TRBV4-2; the match to TRBD1 covers 7 bases. J gave up 7 bases and V 1 base, and 6 bases lay outside the gene matches. Germline V gives CDR1 LGHNA, CDR2 YNFKEQ. The CDR3 sequence is 15 residues long.

Here the CDR3 reads CASSLVAGSNEKLFF. In DNA, the CDR3 is TGCGCCAGCAGCTTGGTAGCAGGGTCTAATGAAAAACTGTTTTTT. The gene calls are TRBV5-1 and TRBJ1-4; D may be TRBD1 (5 bases). Germline V gene sequence: CDR1 SGHRS, CDR2 YFSETQ. CDR3 length: 15 residues. The V and J ends lost 0 bases and 3 bases respectively, with 9 bases between them. The complete variable domain, with remaining parts taken from reference TRBV5-1 and TRBJ1-4, reads KAGVTQTPRYLIKTRGQQVTLSCSPISGHRSVSWYQQTPGQGLQFLFEYFSETQRNKGNFPGRFSGRQFSNSRSEMNVSTLELGDSALYLCASSLVAGSNEKLFFGSGTQLSVL.

This chain links TRBV18 with TRBJ1-1; the D is unclear. The germline V gene has CDR1 KGHSH and CDR2 LQKENI. The germline V and J ends were trimmed by 1 base and 0 bases, with 3 bases remaining between them. The CDR3 totals 13 residues. CDR3 sequence: CASSPRLNTEAFF. The CDR3 coding sequence is TGTGCCAGCTCACCACGGCTGAACACTGAAGCTTTCTTT.

The chain carries TRBV19 and TRBJ2-1, with D possibly being TRBD2 (6 bases). The CDR3 has 16 amino acids. From germline, CDR1 is LNHDA and CDR2 SQIVND (reference sequence). V was trimmed by 1 base and J by 0 bases, leaving 10 bases between them. CDR3 in DNA: TGTGCCAGTAGTATAGGTGGGGGGAGCTCCTACAATGAGCAGTTCTTC. Encoded protein: CASSIGGGSSYNEQFF. Full variable domain (missing parts from reference TRBV19 and TRBJ2-1): DGGITQSPKYLFRKEGQNVTLSCEQNLNHDAMYWYRQDPGQGLRLIYYSQIVNDFQKGDIAEGYSVSREKKESFPLTVTSAQKNPTAFYLCASSIGGGSSYNEQFFGPGTRLTVL.

The chain couples TRBV4-1 to TRBJ1-2; the match to TRBD1 covers 7 bases. With V trimmed by 0 bases and J by 7 bases, 11 bases remained unmatched. Germline values: CDR1 MGHRA, CDR2 YSYEKL. The CDR3 loop spans 16 amino acids. CDR3 amino acids: CASSQDTAGGGGGYTF. The DNA for the CDR3 is TGCGCCAGCAGCCAAGATACGGCGGGAGGGGGCGGTGGCTACACCTTC.

The chain uses TRBV28 and TRBJ1-2; possibly TRBD1 for D (5 bases). Trimming pared 2 bases from V and 8 bases from J, leaving 12 bases between. Germline-derived CDR1 and CDR2 are MDHEN and SYDVKM. The CDR3 is made up of 13 amino acids. In DNA form, the CDR3 reads TGTGCCAGCAGTTTAGGGGGGTTATGGGGCTACACCTTC. Protein: CASSLGGLWGYTF.

The rearrangement links TRBV7-9 to TRBJ2-1; TRBD2 aligns across 15 bases. Germline V gene lookup returns CDR1 SEHNR and CDR2 FQNEAQ (reference sequence). The trim removed 0 bases at V and 8 bases at J, leaving 8 bases unmatched. The CDR3 loop spans 18 amino acids. CDR3 region: CASSLALRTSGGGHEQFF. The DNA of the CDR3 is TGTGCCAGCAGCTTAGCGCTAAGGACTAGCGGGGGGGGACATGAGCAGTTCTTC.

The CDR3 DNA reads as TGTGCCAGCAGTGGAGTTAGCGGTTACTACGAGCAGTACTTC. Its translation is CASSGVSGYYEQYF. The rearrangement uses TRBV2 and TRBJ2-7; TRBD2 is a possible D gene (6 bases). V was shortened by 4 bases and J by 3 bases, with 13 bases between the two germline ends. CDR1 is SNHLY, CDR2 FYNNEI, per germline. The CDR3 length is 14 residues.

The CDR3 bases are TGTGCCAGCAGTGAAGCGGAATCGGGACTAGCGGGAGTTACCGGGGAGCTGTTTTTT. It yields the protein CASSEAESGLAGVTGELFF. The chain uses TRBV6-1 and TRBJ2-2, with TRBD2 identical over 14 bases. This CDR3 is built from 19 residues. Losses at the gene ends were 0 bases for V and 5 bases for J; bases not matched to a gene: 8. Germline CDR1 reads MNHNS; CDR2 reads SASEGT.

The chain recombines TRBV10-2 with TRBJ2-3, with 7 bases that match TRBD2. Germline loops: CDR1 WSHSY, CDR2 SAAADI. This CDR3 region has 13 residues. V shed 8 bases and J 3 bases; nucleotides not matched to a gene: 5. The CDR3 bases are TGCGCCAGCCGGGCTAGCGGTACAGATACGCAGTATTTT. Encoded protein: CASRASGTDTQYF.

The chain carries TRBV7-8 and TRBJ2-7; 8 bases match TRBD2. CDR1 and CDR2 (germline): SGHVS, FQNEAQ. V lost 2 bases and J lost 3; bases outside the gene matches: 6. The CDR3 runs to 15 residues. CDR3: CASSLQGLAVYEQYF. The CDR3 coding sequence is TGTGCCAGCAGCTTACAAGGACTAGCCGTCTACGAGCAGTACTTC.

The chain carries TRBV7-8 and TRBJ1-2, with a weak D call TRBD1 (6 bases). The CDR3 loop spans 14 amino acids. Trimming stripped 4 bases from V and 4 bases from J, with 13 bases between. Germline CDR1 and CDR2: SGHVS and FQNEAQ. The CDR3 is CASSSRTESYGYTF. For the CDR3, the DNA is TGTGCCAGCAGCTCCCGGACAGAGTCCTATGGCTACACCTTC.